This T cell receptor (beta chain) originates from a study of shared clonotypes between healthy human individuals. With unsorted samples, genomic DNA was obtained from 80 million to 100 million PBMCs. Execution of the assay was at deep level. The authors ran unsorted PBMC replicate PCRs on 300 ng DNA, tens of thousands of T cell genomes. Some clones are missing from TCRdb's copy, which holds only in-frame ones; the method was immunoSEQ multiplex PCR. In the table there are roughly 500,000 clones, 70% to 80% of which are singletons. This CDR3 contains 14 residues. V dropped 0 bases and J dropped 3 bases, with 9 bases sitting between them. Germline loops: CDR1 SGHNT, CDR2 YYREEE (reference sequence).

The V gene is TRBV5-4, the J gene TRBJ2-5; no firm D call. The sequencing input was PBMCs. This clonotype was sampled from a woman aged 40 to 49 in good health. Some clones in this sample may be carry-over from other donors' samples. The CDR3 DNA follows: TGTGCCAGCAGCTTGGGGATGGGAAAAGAGACCCAGTACTTC. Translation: CASSLGMGKETQYF.